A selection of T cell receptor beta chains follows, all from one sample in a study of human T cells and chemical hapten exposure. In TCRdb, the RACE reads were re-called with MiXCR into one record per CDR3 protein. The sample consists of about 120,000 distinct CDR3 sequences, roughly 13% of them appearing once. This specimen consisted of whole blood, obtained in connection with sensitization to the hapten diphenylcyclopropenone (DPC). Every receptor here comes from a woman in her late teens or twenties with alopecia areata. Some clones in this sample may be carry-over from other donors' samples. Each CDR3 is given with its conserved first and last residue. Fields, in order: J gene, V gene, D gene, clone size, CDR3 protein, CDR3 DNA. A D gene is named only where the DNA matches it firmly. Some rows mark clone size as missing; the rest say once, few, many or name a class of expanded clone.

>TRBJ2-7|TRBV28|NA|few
CASSGGSSYEQYF
TGTGCCAGCAGTGGGGGAAGCTCCTACGAGCAGTACTTC
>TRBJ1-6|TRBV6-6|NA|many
CASSYSSGSSYNSPLHF
TGTGCCAGCAGTTACTCGAGCGGGAGCTCCTATAATTCACCCCTCCACTTT
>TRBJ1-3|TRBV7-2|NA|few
CASSLRGNTIYF
TGTGCCAGCAGCTTACGTGGAAACACCATATATTTT
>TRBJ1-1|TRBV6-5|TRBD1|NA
CASSYRGQGATEAFF
TGTGCCAGCAGTTACCGGGGACAGGGGGCCACTGAAGCTTTCTTT
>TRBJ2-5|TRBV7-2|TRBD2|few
CASSAGTSGGARETQYF
TGTGCCAGCAGCGCCGGAACTAGCGGGGGGGCTCGAGAGACCCAGTACTTC
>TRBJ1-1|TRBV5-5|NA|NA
CASSLSPNTEAFF
TGTGCCAGCAGCTTGTCGCCGAACACTGAAGCTTTCTTT
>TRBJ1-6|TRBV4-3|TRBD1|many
CASSQGQGFPLHF
TGCGCCAGCAGCCAAGGACAGGGGTTCCCCCTCCACTTT
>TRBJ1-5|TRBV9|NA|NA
CASSLGRSNQPQHF
TGTGCCAGCAGCCTAGGCAGGAGCAATCAGCCCCAGCATTTT
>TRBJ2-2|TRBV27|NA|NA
CASSFKLANTGELFF
TGTGCCAGCAGTTTTAAGCTAGCTAACACCGGGGAGCTGTTTTTT
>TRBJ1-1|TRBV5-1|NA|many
CASSYIRGQDTEAFF
TGCGCCAGCAGTTATATCCGGGGTCAGGATACTGAAGCTTTCTTT
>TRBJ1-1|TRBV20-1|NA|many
CSARKDRNTEAFF
TGCAGTGCTAGAAAGGACAGAAACACTGAAGCTTTCTTT
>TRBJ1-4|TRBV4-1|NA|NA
CASRQYNTGPRTNEKLFF
TGCGCCAGCAGACAATACAATACAGGACCGCGAACTAATGAAAAACTGTTTTTT
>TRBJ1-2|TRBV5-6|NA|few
CASSFTGIDYGYTF
TGTGCCAGCAGCTTCACAGGGATCGACTATGGCTACACCTTC
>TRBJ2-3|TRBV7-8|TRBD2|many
CASSFPKTSGGASSTDTQYF
TGTGCCAGCAGCTTTCCCAAGACTAGCGGGGGGGCCAGTAGCACAGATACGCAGTATTTT
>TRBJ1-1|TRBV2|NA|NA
CASNNWQEEAFF
TGTGCCAGCAACAATTGGCAGGAAGAAGCTTTCTTT
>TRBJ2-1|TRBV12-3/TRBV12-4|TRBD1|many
CASNPDRGPYNEQFF
TGTGCCAGCAACCCCGACAGGGGGCCCTACAATGAGCAGTTCTTC
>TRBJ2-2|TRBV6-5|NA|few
CASSYIAAPNTGELFF
TGTGCCAGCAGTTACATCGCGGCTCCGAACACCGGGGAGCTGTTTTTT
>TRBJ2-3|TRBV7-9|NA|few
CASSLGRGTDTQYF
TGTGCCAGCAGCTTAGGGAGAGGCACAGATACGCAGTATTTT
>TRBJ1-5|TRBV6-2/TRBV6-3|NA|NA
CASSYSRAVKQPQHF
TGTGCCAGCAGTTACTCCCGTGCCGTTAAGCAGCCCCAGCATTTT
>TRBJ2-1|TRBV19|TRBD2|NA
CASSRPGGLNEQFF
TGTGCCAGTAGTAGGCCGGGGGGGCTCAATGAGCAGTTCTTC
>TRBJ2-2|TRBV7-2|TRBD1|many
CASSLRAGGAVTGELFF
TGTGCCAGCAGCTTAAGGGCAGGGGGCGCCGTCACCGGGGAGCTGTTTTTT
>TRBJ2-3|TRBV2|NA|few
CASSEAALQSDTQYF
TGTGCCAGCAGTGAAGCGGCCCTACAGTCAGATACGCAGTATTTT
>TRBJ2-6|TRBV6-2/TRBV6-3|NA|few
CASSYGRSGANVLTF
TGTGCCAGCAGTTACGGGCGCTCTGGGGCCAACGTCCTGACTTTC
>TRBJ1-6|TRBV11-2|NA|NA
CASSRTENSPLHF
TGTGCCAGCTCCCGGACGGAGAATTCACCCCTCCACTTT
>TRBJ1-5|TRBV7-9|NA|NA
CASSLAGTDQPQHF
TGTGCCAGCAGCTTAGCTGGAACAGATCAGCCCCAGCATTTT
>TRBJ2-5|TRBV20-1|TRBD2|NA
CSARAPWGLAGEQETQYF
TGCAGTGCTAGAGCCCCTTGGGGACTAGCGGGGGAACAAGAGACCCAGTACTTC
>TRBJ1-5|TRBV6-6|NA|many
CASSRDARSNQPQHF
TGTGCCAGCAGTCGGGACGCCAGGAGCAATCAGCCCCAGCATTTT
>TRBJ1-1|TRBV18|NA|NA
CASSPPEDQSAFF
TGTGCCAGCTCACCCCCCGAAGATCAGTCCGCTTTCTTT
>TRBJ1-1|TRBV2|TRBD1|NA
CASRWTGWNTEAFF
TGTGCCAGCAGGTGGACAGGGTGGAACACTGAAGCTTTCTTT
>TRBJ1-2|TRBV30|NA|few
CAWSVHRDINGYTF
TGTGCCTGGAGTGTACACCGGGACATAAATGGCTACACCTTC
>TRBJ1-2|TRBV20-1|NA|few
CSARSNYGYTF
TGCAGTGCTAGATCTAACTATGGCTACACCTTC
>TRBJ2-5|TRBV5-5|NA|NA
CASNVRVMETQYF
TGTGCCAGCAATGTCAGGGTCATGGAGACCCAGTACTTC
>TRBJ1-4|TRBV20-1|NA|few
CSARGQGRSEKLFF
TGCAGTGCTAGAGGGCAGGGGCGGAGTGAAAAACTGTTTTTT
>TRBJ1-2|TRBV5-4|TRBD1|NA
CASSRTGTGAHYGYTF
TGTGCCAGCAGCCGGACCGGGACAGGGGCACACTATGGCTACACCTTC
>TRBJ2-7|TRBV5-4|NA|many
CASSLGAGDSRYEQYF
TGTGCCAGCAGCTTGGGGGCAGGTGACAGTAGGTACGAGCAGTACTTC
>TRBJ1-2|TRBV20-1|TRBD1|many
CSASLKDRGYGYTF
TGCAGTGCTAGCCTTAAAGACAGGGGCTATGGCTACACCTTC
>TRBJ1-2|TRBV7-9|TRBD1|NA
CASSHAGTGAVGYTF
TGTGCCAGCAGTCATGCCGGGACAGGGGCTGTTGGCTACACCTTC
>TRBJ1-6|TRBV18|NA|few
CASSPYGRSYNSPLHF
TGTGCCAGCTCACCTTACGGTCGATCCTATAATTCACCCCTCCACTTT
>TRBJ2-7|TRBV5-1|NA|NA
CASSPGTLIAYEQYF
TGCGCCAGCAGCCCCGGGACACTTATCGCCTACGAGCAGTACTTC
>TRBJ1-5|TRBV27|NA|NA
CASSFSHSSNQPQHF
TGTGCCAGCAGTTTTTCTCACAGTAGCAATCAGCCCCAGCATTTT
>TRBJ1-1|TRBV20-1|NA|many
CSARKSGANTEAFF
TGCAGTGCTAGAAAGTCAGGGGCGAACACTGAAGCTTTCTTT
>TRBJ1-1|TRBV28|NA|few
CASSWPGPNIQTEAFF
TGTGCCAGCAGTTGGCCGGGGCCCAACATTCAGACTGAAGCTTTCTTT